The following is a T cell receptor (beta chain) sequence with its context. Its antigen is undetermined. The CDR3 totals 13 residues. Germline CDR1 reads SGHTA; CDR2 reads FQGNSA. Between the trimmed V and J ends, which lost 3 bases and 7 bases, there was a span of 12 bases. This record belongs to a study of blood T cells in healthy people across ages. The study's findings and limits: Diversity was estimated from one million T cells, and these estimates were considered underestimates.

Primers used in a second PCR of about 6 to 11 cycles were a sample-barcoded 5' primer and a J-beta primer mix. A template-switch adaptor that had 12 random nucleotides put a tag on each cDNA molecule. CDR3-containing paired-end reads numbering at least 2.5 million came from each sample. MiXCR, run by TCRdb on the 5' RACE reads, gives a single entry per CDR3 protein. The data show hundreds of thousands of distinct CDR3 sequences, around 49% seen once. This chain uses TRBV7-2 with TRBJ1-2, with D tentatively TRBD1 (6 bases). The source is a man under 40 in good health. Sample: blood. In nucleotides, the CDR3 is TGTGCCAGCAGCTTCCAGGGGAGCCGTGGCTACACCTTC. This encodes CASSFQGSRGYTF. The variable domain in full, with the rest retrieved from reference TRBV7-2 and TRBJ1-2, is GAGVSQSPSNKVTEKGKDVELRCDPISGHTALYWYRQSLGQGLEFLIYFQGNSAPDKSGLPSDRFSAERTGGSVSTLTIQRTQQEDSAVYLCASSFQGSRGYTFGSGTRLTVV.